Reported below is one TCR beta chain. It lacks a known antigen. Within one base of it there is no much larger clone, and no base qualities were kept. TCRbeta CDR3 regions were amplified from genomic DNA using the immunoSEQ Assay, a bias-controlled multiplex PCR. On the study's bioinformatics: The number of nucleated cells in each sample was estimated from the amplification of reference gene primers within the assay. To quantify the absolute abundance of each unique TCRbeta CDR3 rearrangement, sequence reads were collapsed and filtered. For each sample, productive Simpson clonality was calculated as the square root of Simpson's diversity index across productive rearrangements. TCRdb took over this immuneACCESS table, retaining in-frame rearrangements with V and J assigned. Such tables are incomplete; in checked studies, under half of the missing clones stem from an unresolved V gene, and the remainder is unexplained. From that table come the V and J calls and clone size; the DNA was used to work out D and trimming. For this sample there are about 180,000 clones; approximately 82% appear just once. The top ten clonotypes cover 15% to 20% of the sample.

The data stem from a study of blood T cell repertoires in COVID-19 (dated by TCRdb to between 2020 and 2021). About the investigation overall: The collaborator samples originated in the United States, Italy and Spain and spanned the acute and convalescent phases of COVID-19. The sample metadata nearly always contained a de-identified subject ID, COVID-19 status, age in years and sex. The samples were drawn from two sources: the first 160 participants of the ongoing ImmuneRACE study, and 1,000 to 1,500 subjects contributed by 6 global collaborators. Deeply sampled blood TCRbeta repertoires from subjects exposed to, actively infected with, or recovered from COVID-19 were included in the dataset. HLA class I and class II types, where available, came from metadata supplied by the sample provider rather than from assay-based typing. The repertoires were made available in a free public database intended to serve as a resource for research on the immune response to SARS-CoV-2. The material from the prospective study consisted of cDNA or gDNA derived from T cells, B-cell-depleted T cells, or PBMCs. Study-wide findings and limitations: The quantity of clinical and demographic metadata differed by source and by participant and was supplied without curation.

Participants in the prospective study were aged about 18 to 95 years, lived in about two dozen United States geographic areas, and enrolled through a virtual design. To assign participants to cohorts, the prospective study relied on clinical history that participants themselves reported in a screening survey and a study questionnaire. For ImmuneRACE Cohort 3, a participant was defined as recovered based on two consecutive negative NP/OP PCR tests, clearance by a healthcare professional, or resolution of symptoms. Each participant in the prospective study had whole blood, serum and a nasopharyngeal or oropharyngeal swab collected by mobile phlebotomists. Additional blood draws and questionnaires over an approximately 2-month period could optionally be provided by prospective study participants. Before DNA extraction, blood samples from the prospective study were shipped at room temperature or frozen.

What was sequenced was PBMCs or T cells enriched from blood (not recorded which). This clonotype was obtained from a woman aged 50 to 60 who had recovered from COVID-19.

CDR3 loop: CASSQDAMPAGNTIYF. The nucleotide sequence is given as TGTGCCAGCAGCCAAGATGCAATGCCGGCTGGAAACACCATATATTTT. Recombination connected TRBV4-2 to TRBJ1-3; the D gene identity is not certain. The CDR3 holds 16 amino acids from the cysteine to the phenylalanine. The entry retains the CDR3 DNA only, 48 bases that are in frame from base 1. The germline V gene supplies CDR1 LGHNA and CDR2 YNFKEQ. Cut back by 0 bases and 2 bases, the V and J ends lie 11 bases apart.